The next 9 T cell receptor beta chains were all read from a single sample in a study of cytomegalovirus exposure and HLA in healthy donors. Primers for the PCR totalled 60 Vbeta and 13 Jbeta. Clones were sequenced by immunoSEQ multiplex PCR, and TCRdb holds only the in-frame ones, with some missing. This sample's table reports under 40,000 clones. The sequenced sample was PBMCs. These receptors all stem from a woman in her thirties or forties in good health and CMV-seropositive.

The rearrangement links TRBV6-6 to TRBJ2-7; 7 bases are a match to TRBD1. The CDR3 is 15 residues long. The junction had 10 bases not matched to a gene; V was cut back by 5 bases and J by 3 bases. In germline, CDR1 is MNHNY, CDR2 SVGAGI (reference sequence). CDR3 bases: TGTGCCAGCAGTCAAGACAGGGAGATCGTCTACGAGCAGTACTTC. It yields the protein CASSQDREIVYEQYF.

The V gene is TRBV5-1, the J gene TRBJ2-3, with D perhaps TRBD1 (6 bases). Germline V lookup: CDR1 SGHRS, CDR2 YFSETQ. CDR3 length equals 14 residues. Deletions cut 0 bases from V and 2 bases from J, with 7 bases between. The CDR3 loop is CASSLGTDTDTQYF. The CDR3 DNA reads TGCGCCAGCAGCTTGGGGACAGACACAGATACGCAGTATTTT.

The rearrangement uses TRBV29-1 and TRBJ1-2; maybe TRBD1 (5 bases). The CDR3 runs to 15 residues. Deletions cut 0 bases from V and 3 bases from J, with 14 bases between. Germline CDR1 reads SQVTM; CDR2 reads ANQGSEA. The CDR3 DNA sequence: TGCAGCGTTGAAGACGTTCAGGGTCTAGACTATGGCTACACCTTC. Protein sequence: CSVEDVQGLDYGYTF.

The CDR3 sequence: CASSSASHRSETQYF. CDR3 DNA sequence: TGTGCCAGTAGTTCTGCGTCCCATCGTAGCGAGACCCAGTACTTC. The V gene is TRBV19, the J gene TRBJ2-5; D is ambiguous. The V end lost 5 bases, the J end lost 5 bases, and 18 bases lay between the germline ends. Germline V gene data show CDR1 as LNHDA and CDR2 as SQIVND (reference sequence). This CDR3 comprises 15 residues. The entire variable domain, with the rest obtained from reference TRBV19 and TRBJ2-5, is as follows: DGGITQSPKYLFRKEGQNVTLSCEQNLNHDAMYWYRQDPGQGLRLIYYSQIVNDFQKGDIAEGYSVSREKKESFPLTVTSAQKNPTAFYLCASSSASHRSETQYFGPGTRLLVL.

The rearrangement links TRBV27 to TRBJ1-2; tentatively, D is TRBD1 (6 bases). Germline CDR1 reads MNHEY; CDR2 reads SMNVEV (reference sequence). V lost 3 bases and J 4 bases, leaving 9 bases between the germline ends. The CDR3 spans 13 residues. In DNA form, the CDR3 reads TGTGCCAGCAGTTTGAACAGGGCCTATGGCTACACCTTC. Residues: CASSLNRAYGYTF.

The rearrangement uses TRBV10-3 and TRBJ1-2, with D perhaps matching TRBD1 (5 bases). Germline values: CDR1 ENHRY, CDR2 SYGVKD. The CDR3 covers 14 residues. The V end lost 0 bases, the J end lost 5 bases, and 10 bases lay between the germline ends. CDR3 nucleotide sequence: TGTGCCATCAGTGAGTCTTCAGGGACTTATGGCTACACCTTC. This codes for CAISESSGTYGYTF.

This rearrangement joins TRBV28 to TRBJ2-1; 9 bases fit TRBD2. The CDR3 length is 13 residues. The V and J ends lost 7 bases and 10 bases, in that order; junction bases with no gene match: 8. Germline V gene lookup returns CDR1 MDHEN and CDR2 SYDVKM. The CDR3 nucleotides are TGTGCCAGCAACAAGGGACTAGCAGACGAGCAGTTCTTC. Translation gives CASNKGLADEQFF.

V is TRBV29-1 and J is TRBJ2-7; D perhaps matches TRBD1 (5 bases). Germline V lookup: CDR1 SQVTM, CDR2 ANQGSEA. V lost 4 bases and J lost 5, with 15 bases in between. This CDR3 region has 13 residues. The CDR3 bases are TGCAGCGTTGGTCACTTGGCAGGGAACGAGCAGTACTTC. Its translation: CSVGHLAGNEQYF.

The DNA for the CDR3 is TGTGCCAGCTCACCATCCGGGACAAGATACTTCAATGAGCAGTTCTTC. It yields the protein CASSPSGTRYFNEQFF. V usage is TRBV27 and J usage is TRBJ2-1; TRBD1 might be the D (6 bases). This CDR3 has 16 residues. CDR1 is MNHEY and CDR2 is SMNVEV in the germline V gene (reference sequence). V was cut by 8 bases and J by 6 bases, with 23 bases left in between.